One and the same sample provided the 22 T cell receptor beta chains below, sequenced in a study of T cells in Graves' hyperthyroidism and ophthalmopathy. Amplification yielded TCR beta CDR3 regions, with RNA transcripts as the source. A first-round RT-PCR of the TCR CDR3 used the HTBI primer set. One entry per CDR3 protein results from TCRdb running MiXCR on the multiplex PCR reads. The data hold hundreds of thousands of distinct CDR3 sequences, with 12% to 15% observed a single time. The material sequenced was blood. These receptor sequences come from a woman under 30 with Graves' hyperthyroidism.

The V gene is TRBV24-1, the J gene TRBJ2-5; 7 bases line up with TRBD1. Per the germline V gene, CDR1 is KGHDR and CDR2 is SFDVKD. The CDR3 is 15 residues long. The V segment lost 4 bases and the J segment 0 bases; nucleotides outside the gene matches: 4. Here the CDR3 reads CATSDSTGNQETQYF. CDR3 bases: TGTGCCACCAGTGACTCGACAGGGAACCAAGAGACCCAGTACTTC.

This clonotype was seen many times. The rearrangement uses TRBV2 and TRBJ2-7; D gene unclear. CDR3 length: 12 residues. Trimming stripped 4 bases from V and 3 bases from J, with 7 bases between. Germline V CDR1 and CDR2: SNHLY, FYNNEI. DNA of the CDR3: TGTGCCAGCAGTGCGCTTCTCTACGAGCAGTACTTC. Protein sequence: CASSALLYEQYF.

The chain recombines TRBV2 with TRBJ2-7; 8 bases line up with TRBD1. The length of the CDR3 is 21 residues. The V segment lost 4 bases and the J segment 2 bases; nucleotides outside the gene matches: 25. In germline, CDR1 is SNHLY, CDR2 FYNNEI. CDR3 protein: CASSVRQGAGTRFWFAYEQYF. The CDR3 DNA reads as TGTGCCAGCAGTGTGAGGCAGGGGGCCGGGACCCGATTCTGGTTTGCCTACGAGCAGTACTTC.

This clonotype was picked up many times. The gene calls are TRBV7-2 and TRBJ1-2; D is unclear. The germline V gene encodes CDR1 SGHTA and CDR2 FQGNSA. The CDR3 consists of 14 residues. V shed 5 bases and J shed 6 bases, with 16 bases lying between them. Written as DNA, the CDR3 is TGTGCCAGCAGCCAACGCCCCTGGTCCGATGGCTACACCTTC. Its protein product is CASSQRPWSDGYTF.

This clonotype appeared many times. The chain joins TRBV29-1 to TRBJ1-1; 7 positions agree with TRBD1. V lost 6 bases to trimming and J lost 2 bases; unmatched junction nucleotides: 6. The CDR3 sequence is 13 residues long. Germline V gives CDR1 SQVTM, CDR2 ANQGSEA. CDR3 DNA sequence: TGCAGCGTGGCCAGACAGGGAAACACTGAAGCTTTCTTT. Protein: CSVARQGNTEAFF.

The V call is TRBV6-1, the J call TRBJ2-3; D might be TRBD1 (6 bases). With 6 bases removed from V and 1 base from J, the gap between germline ends came to 14 bases. This CDR3 is 15 amino acids long. Germline values: CDR1 MNHNS, CDR2 SASEGT. CDR3 amino acids: CASRTGRGGTDTQYF. The CDR3 nucleotides are TGTGCCAGCAGAACGGGCAGGGGAGGCACAGATACGCAGTATTTT.

This clonotype was counted a few times. The V call is TRBV10-2, the J call TRBJ2-5; D tentatively reads TRBD1 or TRBD2 (5 bases each). Germline lookup yields CDR1 WSHSY and CDR2 SAAADI. The germline V and J ends were trimmed by 6 bases and 9 bases, with 17 bases remaining between them. This CDR3 region has 13 residues. CDR3 loop: CASRGTTEGSQYF. CDR3 DNA sequence: TGCGCCAGCAGGGGAACTACCGAGGGGTCCCAGTACTTC.

The gene calls are TRBV10-3 and TRBJ2-2, with TRBD2 matching 7 bases. Germline lookup yields CDR1 ENHRY and CDR2 SYGVKD. This CDR3 contains 14 residues. V dropped 6 bases and J dropped 3; count of bases not matched to a gene: 4. CDR3 region: CAIRRREDTGELFF. Here the CDR3 DNA reads TGTGCCATCAGACGTCGGGAGGACACCGGGGAGCTGTTTTTT.

This clonotype was counted at least ten times. The chain couples TRBV6-1 to TRBJ1-5; no firm D call. V was pared by 6 bases and J by 4 bases, with 7 bases between. Germline V gives CDR1 MNHNS, CDR2 SASEGT. CDR3 length: 12 amino acids. The CDR3 coding sequence is TGTGCCAGCAGGAGGGATAATCAGCCCCAGCATTTT. Its protein is CASRRDNQPQHF.

There are many counts of this clonotype. This chain links TRBV20-1 with TRBJ2-7; no definite D call. Trimming stripped 0 bases from V and 3 bases from J, with 9 bases between. The CDR3 has 13 residues. Per germline, CDR1 DFQATT and CDR2 SNEGSKA (reference sequence). CDR3 bases: TGCAGTGCTAGAGATAGCCACCTCTACGAGCAGTACTTC. Translated, it gives CSARDSHLYEQYF.

This clonotype was recorded a few times. DNA of the CDR3: TGTGCCAGCAGCCAAGAACTAGCGGGAAAAGGAACCTACGAGCAGTACTTC. It specifies CASSQELAGKGTYEQYF. The chain carries TRBV4-2 and TRBJ2-7; 10 nucleotides align to TRBD2. The CDR3 runs to 17 residues. V dropped 0 bases and J dropped 2; count of bases not matched to a gene: 7. Per the germline V gene, CDR1 is LGHNA and CDR2 is YNFKEQ.

The chain employs TRBV11-2 and TRBJ2-2; 12 bases are a match to TRBD2. The V gene end was trimmed by 5 bases and the J gene end by 1 base; junction bases not matched to a gene: 8. Germline V gene data show CDR1 as SGHAT and CDR2 as FQNNGV. The CDR3 is made up of 18 amino acids. The CDR3 is CASSPRTSGILNTGELFF. CDR3 DNA: TGTGCCAGCAGCCCCCGGACTAGCGGGATATTGAACACCGGGGAGCTGTTTTTT.

V is TRBV19 and J is TRBJ2-3; TRBD1 is a possible D gene (5 bases). The CDR3 has 14 amino acids. Germline values: CDR1 LNHDA, CDR2 SQIVND (reference sequence). Deletions cut 5 bases from V and 2 bases from J, with 11 bases between. The CDR3 protein is CASSPGAITDTQYF. CDR3 coding DNA: TGTGCCAGTAGTCCTGGGGCCATCACAGATACGCAGTATTTT.

This clonotype was seen many times. This chain links TRBV6-1 with TRBJ1-1, with D unresolved. V was clipped by 10 bases and J by 6 bases, with 18 bases between them. Germline CDR1 reads MNHNS; CDR2 reads SASEGT. The length of the CDR3 is 13 residues. In nucleotides, the CDR3 is TGTGCCACCATCGAACACAAGTCCGCTGAAGCTTTCTTT. As protein: CATIEHKSAEAFF.

The chain employs TRBV29-1 and TRBJ2-7, with 7 positions matching TRBD2. The CDR3 has 12 residues. With V trimmed by 6 bases and J by 4 bases, 6 bases remained unmatched. Germline loops: CDR1 SQVTM, CDR2 ANQGSEA. In DNA, the CDR3 is TGCAGCGTCGGGGGGTCGGCTTACGAGCAGTACTTC. It specifies CSVGGSAYEQYF.

This clonotype was seen many times. The rearrangement links TRBV6-2 or TRBV6-3 to TRBJ2-7; D tentatively reads TRBD1 or TRBD2 (5 bases each). The CDR3 covers 12 residues. Per the germline V gene, CDR1 is MNHEY and CDR2 is SVGEGT. The ends were cut back, 10 bases at V and 3 bases at J, with 13 bases in the middle. The CDR3 sequence: CATRDGYYEQYF. The CDR3 DNA is TGTGCCACCCGGGACGGTTACTACGAGCAGTACTTC.

This clonotype was observed a few times. V is TRBV10-3 and J is TRBJ2-3, with 7 bases lining up with TRBD2. Germline V lookup: CDR1 ENHRY, CDR2 SYGVKD. The CDR3 runs to 13 residues. V dropped 7 bases and J dropped 1; count of bases not matched to a gene: 2. The CDR3 is CAINAGGTDTQYF. As DNA, the CDR3 is TGTGCCATCAATGCGGGAGGCACAGATACGCAGTATTTT.

This clonotype is a singleton in its sample. The chain employs TRBV5-4 and TRBJ1-6, with D hard to call. CDR3 length: 15 amino acids. V was shortened by 3 bases and J by 6 bases, with 13 bases between the two germline ends. In germline, CDR1 is SGHNT, CDR2 YYREEE (reference sequence). The CDR3: CASSSALTGNSPLHF. In DNA form, the CDR3 reads TGTGCCAGCAGCTCCGCTTTGACGGGTAATTCACCCCTCCACTTT. The complete variable domain, with remaining parts taken from reference TRBV5-4 and TRBJ1-6, reads ETGVTQSPTHLIKTRGQQVTLRCSSQSGHNTVSWYQQALGQGPQFIFQYYREEENGRGNFPPRFSGLQFPNYSSELNVNALELDDSALYLCASSSALTGNSPLHFGNGTRLTVT.

With regard to this clonotype: A junction end diverges from the germline sequence, so it may reflect a read error. The V call is TRBV30, the J call TRBJ1-1, with a tentative D call TRBD1 (6 bases). The CDR3 consists of 15 residues. Germline CDR1 GTSNPN, CDR2 SVGIG (reference sequence). The CDR3 DNA is TGTGCCTGGAAGGATGACAGGCGGGAGAACGCTGAAGCTTTCTTT. Translation gives CAWKDDRRENAEAFF.

V and J are TRBV7-8 and TRBJ2-4, with D hard to call. Germline V CDR1 and CDR2: SGHVS, FQNEAQ. Trimming left V 2 bases short and J 5 bases short, with 4 bases between. CDR3 length: 12 residues. CDR3 in amino acids: CASSLPQNIQYF. The CDR3 DNA reads as TGTGCCAGCAGCTTACCTCAAAACATTCAGTACTTC.

Many counts were recorded for this clonotype. This chain links TRBV6-1 with TRBJ1-1, with 9 bases fitting TRBD1. Germline CDR1 and CDR2: MNHNS and SASEGT. Trimming at V came to 4 bases and at J to 0 bases, leaving 3 bases not matched to a gene. This CDR3 is 15 amino acids long. The CDR3 sequence is CASSVDRGVNTEAFF. The CDR3 coding sequence is TGTGCCAGCAGTGTCGACAGGGGGGTGAACACTGAAGCTTTCTTT.

This clonotype was seen a few times. The chain uses TRBV28 and TRBJ2-1, with 10 bases aligning to TRBD2. J lost 7 bases, V lost 5 bases, and 14 bases had no gene match. The CDR3 is 17 amino acids. From germline, CDR1 is MDHEN and CDR2 SYDVKM. The CDR3 spells CASSVDLAGGSENEQFF. The CDR3 bases are TGTGCCAGCAGTGTAGATTTAGCGGGAGGTAGCGAGAATGAGCAGTTCTTC.